This TCR beta chain was recorded in a study of long-term antiretroviral therapy in people with HIV. The table lists this clone with a count of one. Run at survey level, the immunoSEQ assay was version v3.0. The protocol was immunoSEQ multiplex PCR, while the TCRdb copy is restricted to in-frame clones and leaves out a portion. The sample has 17,000 or so clones; about 81% are singletons. The V end lost 5 bases, the J end lost 7 bases, and 11 bases lay between the germline ends. The CDR3 length is 13 residues. Germline V gene sequence: CDR1 ENHRY, CDR2 SYGVKD. The starting material was unsorted PBMCs, obtained less than 3.3 years after starting antiretroviral therapy. The V gene is TRBV10-3, the J gene TRBJ1-4; maybe TRBD1 (5 bases). The receptor was isolated from a woman between 40 and 50 years old with HIV. The CDR3 region has the DNA TGTGCCATCAGTTCAGGGAATACTGAAAAACTGTTTTTT. It encodes CAISSGNTEKLFF.